A selection of T cell receptor beta chains follows, all from one sample in a study of blood T cell repertoires in COVID-19. Measured with immunoSEQ multiplex PCR; TCRdb has only the in-frame clones, and not every one. This table holds fewer than 350,000 clones, around 86% found once. Input material: peripheral blood. The receptors originated from a woman in her fifties or sixties with active or convalescent COVID-19. CDR3s include the opening cysteine and the closing phenylalanine or tryptophan. A D gene is named only where the DNA matches it firmly. Size is stated for part of the rows, as once, few or many counts, or as a class when the clone is expanded.

clone_size	v_call	j_call	d_call	cdr3_aa	cdr3_nt
.	TRBV5-1	TRBJ2-3	TRBD1	CASSLAGTGGARTDTQYF	TGCGCCAGCAGCTTGGCGGGGACAGGGGGCGCCAGGACAGATACGCAGTATTTT
.	TRBV6-5	TRBJ1-2	.	CASSNREGILYGYTF	TGTGCCAGCAGTAACAGGGAGGGGATCCTCTATGGCTACACCTTC
.	TRBV11-2	TRBJ2-7	TRBD1	CASSIQGSAYEQYF	TGTGCCAGCAGCATACAGGGGTCTGCCTACGAGCAGTACTTC
once	TRBV10-3	TRBJ1-2	.	CAISEMGRDYGYTF	TGTGCCATCAGTGAGATGGGGAGGGACTATGGCTACACCTTC
.	TRBV5-4	TRBJ2-7	TRBD1	CASSSRDRGGEQYF	TGTGCCAGCAGCTCCCGGGACAGGGGGGGAGAGCAGTACTTC
.	TRBV6-6	TRBJ2-3	.	CASSYSGGSLTDTQYF	TGTGCCAGCAGTTACTCTGGCGGGTCGTTGACAGATACGCAGTATTTT
.	TRBV21-1	TRBJ2-1	.	CAGREGEAFPDISYNEQFF	TGTGCAGGAAGAGAGGGAGAGGCTTTTCCCGATATTTCCTACAATGAGCAGTTCTTC
.	TRBV24-1	TRBJ1-1	.	CATSDLKGVAFF	TGTGCCACCAGTGATTTAAAAGGGGTGGCTTTCTTT
.	TRBV10-3	TRBJ2-5	.	CAINEGLQETQYF	TGTGCCATCAATGAGGGGCTTCAAGAGACCCAGTACTTC
.	TRBV27	TRBJ1-2	.	CASSGGGSGSIYGYTF	TGTGCCAGCAGCGGGGGAGGTTCTGGGTCGATCTATGGCTACACCTTC
few	TRBV30	TRBJ1-2	.	CAWSVNIHYGYTF	TGTGCCTGGAGTGTGAACATCCACTATGGCTACACCTTC
.	TRBV10-3	TRBJ1-5	.	CATLPGTTDQPQHF	TGTGCCACCCTCCCCGGGACAACCGATCAGCCCCAGCATTTT
.	TRBV29-1	TRBJ2-5	.	CSVGPGGQETQYF	TGCAGCGTTGGGCCAGGGGGGCAGGAGACCCAGTACTTC
.	TRBV7-7	TRBJ2-1	TRBD2	CASSPGLAGSNNEQFF	TGTGCCAGCAGCCCCGGGCTAGCGGGGTCGAACAATGAGCAGTTCTTC
.	TRBV7-3	TRBJ2-1	.	CASSFDWGEQFF	TGTGCCAGCAGCTTCGACTGGGGCGAGCAGTTCTTC
.	TRBV7-6	TRBJ2-5	TRBD2	CASSSRTSGERAQYF	TGTGCCAGCAGCTCCCGGACTAGCGGGGAGAGGGCCCAGTACTTC
.	TRBV6-2/TRBV6-3	TRBJ2-1	TRBD2	CASSYSASGDPNEQFF	TGTGCCAGCAGTTACTCAGCTAGCGGGGACCCCAATGAGCAGTTCTTC
.	TRBV29-1	TRBJ2-5	TRBD1	CSVDFGQGETQYF	TGCAGCGTTGACTTCGGACAGGGAGAGACCCAGTACTTC
.	TRBV7-3	TRBJ2-2	TRBD1	CASSSRQGDTGELFF	TGTGCCAGCAGCTCTCGACAGGGGGACACCGGGGAGCTGTTTTTT
.	TRBV7-9	TRBJ1-6	.	CASSVGTSNNSPLHF	TGTGCCAGCAGCGTGGGGACATCCAATAATTCACCCCTCCACTTT
few	TRBV5-6	TRBJ1-2	.	CASSLLRGGGYTF	TGTGCCAGCAGCTTGTTACGGGGAGGCGGCTACACCTTC
.	TRBV5-1	TRBJ2-3	TRBD2	CASSLGVLGTSRQGTDTQYF	TGCGCCAGCAGCTTGGGTGTCCTGGGGACTAGCCGCCAGGGCACAGATACGCAGTATTTT
once	TRBV11-2	TRBJ2-5	.	CASSPQASTQYF	TGTGCCAGCAGCCCCCAGGCAAGCACCCAGTACTTC
once	TRBV5-1	TRBJ2-1	.	CASSLGQTNEQFF	TGCGCCAGCAGCTTGGGACAAACCAATGAGCAGTTCTTC
.	TRBV6-6	TRBJ1-4	.	CASSPTSPQGRLF	TGTGCCAGCAGCCCGACCTCCCCTCAGGGGCGGCTTTTT
.	TRBV25-1	TRBJ1-6	TRBD1	CASSAGQGWNSPLHF	TGTGCCAGCAGTGCCGGACAGGGTTGGAATTCACCCCTCCACTTT
.	TRBV3-1/TRBV3-2	TRBJ1-1	.	CASSPLESTEAFF	TGTGCCAGCAGCCCTCTCGAGAGCACTGAAGCTTTCTTT
.	TRBV13	TRBJ1-5	.	CASSLGRDQPQHF	TGTGCCAGCAGCTTAGGGAGGGATCAGCCCCAGCATTTT
few	TRBV7-9	TRBJ2-2	.	CASSFPGPGGTGELFF	TGTGCCAGCAGCTTCCCCGGGCCAGGAGGGACCGGGGAGCTGTTTTTT